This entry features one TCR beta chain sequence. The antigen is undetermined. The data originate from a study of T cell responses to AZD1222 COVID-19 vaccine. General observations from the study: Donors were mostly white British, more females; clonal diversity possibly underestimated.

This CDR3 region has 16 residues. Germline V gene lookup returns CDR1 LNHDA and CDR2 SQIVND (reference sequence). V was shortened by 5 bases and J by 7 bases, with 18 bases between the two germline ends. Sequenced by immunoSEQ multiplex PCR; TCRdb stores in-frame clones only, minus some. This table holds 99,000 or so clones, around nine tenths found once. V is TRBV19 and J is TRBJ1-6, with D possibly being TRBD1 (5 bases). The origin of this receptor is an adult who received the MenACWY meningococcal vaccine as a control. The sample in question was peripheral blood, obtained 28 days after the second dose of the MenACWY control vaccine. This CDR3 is CASSPTRQGGNSPLHF. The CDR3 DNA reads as TGTGCCAGTAGTCCAACCCGGCAGGGAGGCAATTCACCCCTCCACTTT.